This T cell receptor (beta chain) was sequenced in a study of blood T cell repertoires in COVID-19. Per the germline V gene, CDR1 is SGHVS and CDR2 is FNYEAQ. Deletions cut 1 base from V and 0 bases from J, with 9 bases between. The CDR3 consists of 16 residues. The table came from immunoSEQ multiplex PCR; TCRdb's copy has only in-frame clones and leaves some out. The profile shows about 170,000 clones, just over 90% of them singletons. Sequenced: peripheral blood. This sequence was found in a man between 18 and 29 years old with COVID-19, enrolled during active disease. The J gene is TRBJ1-4, the V gene TRBV7-6; D is undetermined. CDR3 loop: CASSLETPATNEKLFF. CDR3 in DNA: TGTGCCAGCAGCTTAGAAACACCTGCAACTAATGAAAAACTGTTTTTT.